The 9 T cell receptor beta chains presented below share a single source sample, sequenced in a study of early T cells in non-severe SARS-CoV-2 infection. Each CDR3 protein is one row after TCRdb ran MiXCR on the 5' RACE reads. The repertoire holds under 95,000 distinct CDR3 sequences, with about an eighth as singletons. Sequenced input: whole blood. These receptors came from an adult who was a healthcare worker with PCR-confirmed SARS-CoV-2 infection or an uninfected control (not recorded which).

This clonotype was recorded at least ten times. The gene calls are TRBV20-1 and TRBJ2-7; D is perhaps TRBD1 (6 bases). Germline V gene sequence: CDR1 DFQATT, CDR2 SNEGSKA (reference sequence). V lost 3 bases and J 0 bases, leaving 15 bases between the germline ends. The CDR3 totals 15 residues. CDR3 sequence (DNA): TGCAGTGCTAGGGGATATCAGGACAGCTCCTACGAGCAGTACTTC. Translation gives CSARGYQDSSYEQYF.

This clonotype was observed a handful of times. The gene calls are TRBV2 and TRBJ2-4, with TRBD2 identical over 8 bases. The germline gives CDR1 SNHLY, CDR2 FYNNEI. V shed 6 bases, J shed 3 bases, and the junction held 10 bases outside the gene matches. There are 16 residues in the CDR3. The CDR3: CASSARTSSGKNIQYF. CDR3 nucleotide sequence: TGTGCCAGCAGCGCAAGGACTAGCAGTGGCAAAAACATTCAGTACTTC. Complete variable domain (other parts from reference TRBV2 and TRBJ2-4): EPEVTQTPSHQVTQMGQEVILRCVPISNHLYFYWYRQILGQKVEFLVSFYNNEISEKSEIFDDQFSVERPDGSNFTLKIRSTKLEDSAMYFCASSARTSSGKNIQYFGAGTRLSVL.

This clonotype was counted only a few times. With a much larger clone just one base away, this may be a read error. The V call is TRBV10-3, the J call TRBJ2-7, with unresolved D. The germline gives CDR1 ENHRY, CDR2 SYGVKD. The ends were cut back, 4 bases at V and 0 bases at J, with 10 bases in the middle. The CDR3 is 14 amino acids. CDR3 coding DNA: TGTGCCATCAGTGCCGAGACGGCCTCCTACGAGCAGTACTTC. Translating gives CAISAETASYEQYF.

The chain employs TRBV21-1 and TRBJ2-5; the table assigns TRBD1, which was not confirmed against the DNA. TRBV21-1 is listed as a pseudogene. The CDR3 is made up of 16 amino acids. CDR3 bases: TGTGCCAGCAGCAAGGTGGGACAGCTATACCAAGAGACCCAGTACTTC. Residues: CASSKVGQLYQETQYF.

This clonotype was seen a few times. No conserved phenylalanine or tryptophan is present at the end of the CDR3, so a read error is the likely explanation. The limits of the CDR3 on the DNA are not certain, so only TCRdb's listed CDR3 is given. The V call is TRBV29-1, the J call TRBJ2-7; TRBD1, the D gene given by the table, was not confirmed from the DNA. The CDR3 is 11 amino acids in total, end residues counted. Germline loops: CDR1 SQVTM, CDR2 ANQGSEA. The CDR3 spells CSVATGTGVTI.

This clonotype was detected a few times. This chain links TRBV5-8 with TRBJ1-1; 7 bases line up with TRBD1. V gave up 2 bases and J gave up 10 bases; unmatched junction bases: 8. The germline CDR1 and CDR2 sequences are SGHTS and YDEGEE. CDR3 length: 13 residues. CDR3 DNA sequence: TGTGCCAGCAGCTTTCCCGGACAGGTTAGAGCTTTCTTT. Translation gives CASSFPGQVRAFF.

There are many counts of this clonotype. The chain joins TRBV3-1 to TRBJ1-2; D might be TRBD1 (5 bases). Trimming took 3 bases from V and 3 from J, leaving 20 bases between them. CDR1 and CDR2 from the germline V gene are LGHDT and YNNKEL (reference sequence). CDR3 length equals 17 residues. The CDR3 reads CASSQHGGTGAHYGYTF. CDR3 bases: TGTGCCAGCAGCCAGCACGGAGGGACCGGGGCCCACTATGGCTACACCTTC. Full variable domain (missing parts from reference TRBV3-1 and TRBJ1-2): DTAVSQTPKYLVTQMGNDKSIKCEQNLGHDTMYWYKQDSKKFLKIMFSYNNKELIINETVPNRFSPKSPDKAHLNLHINSLELGDSAVYFCASSQHGGTGAHYGYTFGSGTRLTVV.

This clonotype was counted only a few times. The CDR3 nucleotides read TGTGCCAGCGGGGGGGAAGCGAATCAGCCCCAGCATTTT. As protein: CASGGEANQPQHF. This sequence joins TRBV25-1 and TRBJ1-5; tentatively, D is TRBD1 (5 bases). CDR3 size: 13 residues. The germline CDR1 and CDR2 sequences are MGHDK and SYGVNS. V gave up 8 bases and J gave up 4 bases, with 12 bases separating them.

This sequence joins TRBV12-3 or TRBV12-4 and TRBJ2-1, with 7 bases fitting TRBD2. Trimming cost V 6 bases and J 0 bases; bases outside gene matches: 5. The CDR3 runs to 15 residues. CDR3 bases: TGTGCCAGCAGGGGGGGGGTCTCCTCCTACAATGAGCAGTTCTTC. It specifies CASRGGVSSYNEQFF.